The 14 T cell receptor beta chains below come from one sample, sequenced in a study of blood T cells in healthy people across ages. PCR was performed a second time for about 6 to 12 cycles using a sample-barcoded 5' primer and a J-beta primer mix. Each CDR3 protein is one row after TCRdb ran MiXCR on the 5' RACE reads. This sample has 1.5 million to 2 million distinct CDR3 sequences, with about 49% found just once. Sequenced input: blood. The source of these receptors is a woman aged 40-49 years in good health.

This chain connects TRBV20-1 to TRBJ2-1; D is tentatively TRBD1 or TRBD2 (6 bases each). CDR1 is DFQATT and CDR2 is SNEGSKA in the germline V gene (reference sequence). The CDR3 is made up of 14 amino acids. The ends were cut back, 6 bases at V and 5 bases at J, with 17 bases in the middle. CDR3 DNA sequence: TGCAGTGCCGGAGGGGACACAATAAACAATGAGCAGTTCTTC. Translated, it gives CSAGGDTINNEQFF.

V usage is TRBV20-1 and J usage is TRBJ2-7; 8 nucleotides align to TRBD2. Germline CDR1 is DFQATT and CDR2 is SNEGSKA (reference sequence). V lost 2 bases and J lost 12; bases outside the gene matches: 15. This CDR3 contains 14 residues. This chain's CDR3 is CSARPHSGGTGLYF. CDR3 nucleotides: TGCAGTGCTAGACCCCACTCGGGAGGGACGGGTTTGTACTTC.

The rearrangement joins TRBV27 to TRBJ2-7; 7 nucleotides line up with TRBD2. This CDR3 is built from 14 residues. Germline lookup yields CDR1 MNHEY and CDR2 SMNVEV (reference sequence). V lost 5 bases, J lost 9 bases, and 13 bases stayed unmatched. In nucleotides, the CDR3 is TGTGCCAGCAGTACGGGGGGTACCGGCTCGCGGCAGTACTTC. It codes for CASSTGGTGSRQYF.

V is TRBV10-3 and J is TRBJ2-1; no clear D. This CDR3 region has 14 residues. Per germline, CDR1 ENHRY and CDR2 SYGVKD. Deletions cut 2 bases from V and 12 bases from J, with 17 bases between. This chain's CDR3 is CAISEPQSRFRQFF. The CDR3 DNA reads TGTGCCATCAGTGAGCCCCAGTCGAGGTTTCGGCAGTTCTTC.

Only a few counts were recorded for this clonotype. This chain uses TRBV5-6 with TRBJ2-7, with 9 bases aligning to TRBD1. The end of the DNA is better explained by TRBJ2-5, so the J call may be wrong. There are 16 residues in the CDR3. CDR1 is SGHDT, CDR2 YYEEEE, per germline. The CDR3 loop reads CASSSPGQGYKETQYF. The CDR3 DNA follows: TGTGCCAGCAGCTCCCCGGGACAGGGATATAAAGAGACCCAGTACTTC.

This chain connects TRBV27 to TRBJ2-3, with 8 bases lining up with TRBD1. V gave up 5 bases and J gave up 6 bases; unmatched junction bases: 10. In germline, CDR1 is MNHEY, CDR2 SMNVEV (reference sequence). CDR3 size: 15 residues. The CDR3 DNA follows: TGTGCCAGCAGTCACGGACAGGGAGGTATGGATACGCAGTATTTT. Translated: CASSHGQGGMDTQYF.

The gene calls are TRBV12-3 or TRBV12-4 and TRBJ2-7; D is ambiguous. The CDR3 sequence is 13 residues long. V was trimmed by 6 bases and J by 6 bases, leaving 15 bases between them. CDR3 residues: CASSLGSPSEQYF. The CDR3 region has the DNA TGTGCCAGCAGCCTGGGGTCTCCATCCGAGCAGTACTTC.

This clonotype appeared a few times. The rearrangement links TRBV12-3 or TRBV12-4 to TRBJ2-3, with TRBD2 identical over 15 bases. V shed 5 bases and J 9 bases; nucleotides not matched to a gene: 15. The CDR3 sequence is 18 residues long. The CDR3 protein is CASSPRTSGGALKVTQYF. The CDR3 DNA reads TGTGCCAGCAGTCCGAGGACTAGCGGGGGGGCACTGAAGGTAACGCAGTATTTT.

The chain carries TRBV10-3 and TRBJ2-7, with a tentative D call TRBD2 (5 bases). The CDR3 spans 14 residues. V lost 6 bases and J 7 bases, leaving 19 bases between the germline ends. The germline gives CDR1 ENHRY, CDR2 SYGVKD. Written as DNA, the CDR3 is TGTGCCATCAGGATGGACTCATCATACAATGAGCAGTACTTC. Translation: CAIRMDSSYNEQYF.

The V gene is TRBV2, the J gene TRBJ2-3, with D perhaps assigned TRBD1 or TRBD2 (6 bases each). Per germline, CDR1 SNHLY and CDR2 FYNNEI. The ends were cut back, 3 bases at V and 0 bases at J, with 13 bases in the middle. This CDR3 contains 16 residues. CDR3 amino acids: CASSEMGGTSTDTQYF. CDR3 DNA: TGTGCCAGCAGTGAGATGGGGGGCACTAGCACAGATACGCAGTATTTT. The whole variable domain, remainder taken from reference TRBV2 and TRBJ2-3, is EPEVTQTPSHQVTQMGQEVILRCVPISNHLYFYWYRQILGQKVEFLVSFYNNEISEKSEIFDDQFSVERPDGSNFTLKIRSTKLEDSAMYFCASSEMGGTSTDTQYFGPGTRLTVL.

In its sample, this clonotype was seen many times. The chain links TRBV12-3 or TRBV12-4 to TRBJ2-3; D uncertain. This CDR3 spans 13 amino acids. Trimming cost V 5 bases and J 2 bases, with 8 bases left between them. This CDR3 reads CASSRTSTDTQYF. The CDR3 DNA follows: TGTGCCAGCAGTCGGACGTCCACAGATACGCAGTATTTT.

The chain carries TRBV12-3 or TRBV12-4 and TRBJ2-7; D might be TRBD2 (7 bases). Matching the DNA end better, TRBJ2-5 makes the J call doubtful. This CDR3 region has 17 residues. CDR3 residues: CASSLGLVRGGHETQYF. CDR3 in DNA: TGTGCCAGCAGTTTAGGGTTGGTTAGGGGGGGGCATGAGACCCAGTACTTC.

The V call is TRBV4-1, the J call TRBJ2-1, with a weak D call TRBD2 (6 bases). Germline CDR1 reads MGHRA; CDR2 reads YSYEKL. V was pared by 4 bases and J by 7 bases, with 20 bases between. The CDR3 is made up of 16 amino acids. CDR3 DNA: TGCGCCAGCAGCCGTTCTCGTGGGGGGTCGGGTAATGAGCAGTTCTTC. Residues: CASSRSRGGSGNEQFF.

The chain joins TRBV10-1 to TRBJ2-1; 7 nucleotides match TRBD2. The V segment lost 0 bases and the J segment 5 bases; nucleotides outside the gene matches: 7. This CDR3 has 16 residues. Per the germline V gene, CDR1 is WNHNN and CDR2 is SYGVQD (reference sequence). The CDR3 region is CASSESAGAGNNEQFF. The CDR3 DNA reads TGCGCCAGCAGTGAGTCGGCGGGAGCAGGGAACAATGAGCAGTTCTTC.